What follows describes a single TCR beta chain. Its binding antigen is unknown. Base qualities are missing; no much larger clone stands one base away. This sample is part of a study of blood T cell repertoires in COVID-19 (dated by TCRdb to the early 2020s). At the level of the whole study: The collaborator samples originated in the United States, Italy and Spain and spanned the acute and convalescent phases of COVID-19. Subjects who had been exposed to COVID-19, were actively infected with it, or had recovered from it provided the deeply sampled blood TCRbeta repertoires that made up the dataset. Samples were obtained from the ongoing ImmuneRACE study (first 160 participants) and from about 1,300 subjects provided by 6 global collaborators. A freely available public database, intended as a resource for researchers studying the immune response to SARS-CoV-2, is where the repertoires were released. Where HLA class I and class II types were available, the types were taken from metadata supplied by the sample provider, not from assay-based typing. Nearly every sample came with metadata listing a de-identified subject ID, COVID-19 status, age in years and sex. The material from the prospective study consisted of cDNA or gDNA derived from T cells, B-cell-depleted T cells, or PBMCs. General conclusions and limits of the study: How much clinical and demographic metadata was included differed by source and by participant, and the metadata was provided uncurated.

Whole blood was collected in K2EDTA tubes by collaborating institutions according to the institutions' own protocols. Collaborator samples were shipped for TCRbeta analysis as frozen whole blood, isolated PBMCs, or DNA extracted from either sample type. TCRbeta CDR3 regions were amplified from genomic DNA using the immunoSEQ Assay, a bias-controlled multiplex PCR. Under the source paper's analysis protocol: Within the assay, amplification of reference gene primers was used to estimate how many nucleated cells each sample contained. To quantify the absolute abundance of each unique TCRbeta CDR3 rearrangement, sequence reads were collapsed and filtered. For each sample, productive Simpson clonality was calculated as the square root of Simpson's diversity index over productive rearrangements. Entries here come from immuneACCESS through TCRdb and include only in-frame sequences with V and J called. Some clones fail to appear in such tables; in the studies checked, an unresolved V gene covers under half of the shortfall, and the cause of the remainder is unknown. V, J and clone size are taken as reported in that table, and D and trimming were inferred from the DNA itself. The sample table shows 110,000 to 150,000 clones, and about 83% are seen once. The ten most abundant clones make up more than 4% of the sample.

The receptor was isolated from a woman aged 40 to 49 with acute or convalescent COVID-19. The sequenced sample was peripheral blood.

The CDR3 protein: CASSQGEGRPTYGYTF. The bases are TGCGCCAGCAGCCAAGGGGAGGGTAGGCCCACTTATGGCTACACCTTC. The V and J segments used are TRBV4-3 and TRBJ1-2; the D gene lacks a confident call. From the cysteine up to the phenylalanine, the CDR3 has a length of 16 residues. The CDR3 DNA has 48 bases and is translated from base 1. Per the germline V gene, LGHNA is the CDR1 and YSLEER is the CDR2. At the junction V is shortened by 1 base and J by 5 bases, with 17 bases in between.